This TCR beta chain was identified during a study of blood T cell repertoires in COVID-19. The wider study: Sites in the United States, Italy and Spain provided acute and convalescent COVID-19 samples. T cells, B-cell-depleted T cells, or PBMCs provided the cDNA or gDNA that served as material.

The CDR3 runs to 15 residues. The V gene's germline CDR1 is SNHLY and CDR2 FYNNEI. V was clipped by 9 bases and J by 2 bases; unmatched bases: 2. Per the original data handling: The authors estimated nucleated cell counts from reference gene primer amplification. The method was immunoSEQ multiplex PCR; TCRdb's version includes in-frame clones alone and lacks a portion of them. V and J calls and clone size come straight from that table; D and trimming were deduced from the DNA. The table includes approximately 70,000 clones, around 90% detected once. The origin of this receptor is a human donor in a cohort sampled during active COVID-19. The chain carries TRBV2 and TRBJ2-6; 12 bases line up with TRBD1. The sequenced material came from peripheral blood. The CDR3 sequence is CARGQGAPGANVLTF. DNA of the CDR3: TGTGCCAGGGGACAGGGGGCGCCTGGGGCCAACGTCCTGACTTTC.